Listed below are T cell receptor beta chains from one sample, sequenced in a study of T cell changes during pregnancy in multiple sclerosis. Profiling relied on immunoSEQ multiplex PCR, and the TCRdb table lists in-frame clones only, not all of them. Of roughly 90,000 clones in the sample, 85% to 95% were seen once. Sequenced here: peripheral blood, sampled in the first trimester of pregnancy. Receptors were obtained from a female donor with multiple sclerosis, enrolled in a pregnancy study. Both conserved end residues are part of each CDR3. Fields, in order: D gene, clone size, V gene, J gene, CDR3 protein, CDR3 DNA. The D gene is left open where the match is weak. Only part of the rows carry a size: once, few, many, or a class if the clone is expanded.

D gene: TRBD2; clone size: NA; V gene: TRBV30; J gene: TRBJ2-3; CDR3 protein: CAWSVSAGGTDTQYF; CDR3 DNA: TGTGCCTGGAGTGTAAGCGCGGGGGGGACAGATACGCAGTATTTT
D gene: TRBD1; clone size: NA; V gene: TRBV27; J gene: TRBJ1-3; CDR3 protein: CASSLRGGGVRDTIYF; CDR3 DNA: TGTGCCAGCAGTTTACGAGGAGGGGGCGTTCGGGACACCATATATTTT
D gene: NA; clone size: NA; V gene: TRBV7-9; J gene: TRBJ1-1; CDR3 protein: CASSELGQGLTEAFF; CDR3 DNA: TGTGCCAGCAGCGAACTTGGGCAGGGCTTGACTGAAGCTTTCTTT
D gene: TRBD2; clone size: NA; V gene: TRBV10-1; J gene: TRBJ2-5; CDR3 protein: CPGVRGTLYQETQYF; CDR3 DNA: TGCCCTGGGGTGCGGGGGACGCTTTACCAAGAGACCCAGTACTTC
D gene: NA; clone size: NA; V gene: TRBV5-8; J gene: TRBJ2-7; CDR3 protein: CASSFSPPGIYEQYF; CDR3 DNA: TGTGCCAGCAGCTTTAGTCCCCCAGGGATCTACGAGCAGTACTTC
D gene: TRBD1; clone size: NA; V gene: TRBV10-1; J gene: TRBJ2-7; CDR3 protein: CASSEAQGYEQYF; CDR3 DNA: TGCGCCAGCAGTGAGGCACAGGGGTACGAGCAGTACTTC
D gene: NA; clone size: NA; V gene: TRBV19; J gene: TRBJ2-7; CDR3 protein: CASNQGGRDEQYF; CDR3 DNA: TGTGCCAGTAACCAGGGGGGTCGCGACGAGCAGTACTTC
D gene: NA; clone size: NA; V gene: TRBV9; J gene: TRBJ2-3; CDR3 protein: CASSLPSGGVADTQYF; CDR3 DNA: TGTGCCAGCAGCTTACCGAGCGGAGGTGTTGCAGATACGCAGTATTTT
D gene: NA; clone size: NA; V gene: TRBV10-1; J gene: TRBJ1-1; CDR3 protein: CASSVDAGMNTEAFF; CDR3 DNA: TGCGCCAGCAGTGTCGACGCAGGGATGAACACTGAAGCTTTCTTT
D gene: TRBD1; clone size: once; V gene: TRBV5-1; J gene: TRBJ2-3; CDR3 protein: CASSLEGQGTDTQYF; CDR3 DNA: TGCGCCAGCAGCTTGGAGGGACAGGGAACAGATACGCAGTATTTT
D gene: NA; clone size: NA; V gene: TRBV6-1; J gene: TRBJ1-1; CDR3 protein: CASSLTLNTEAFF; CDR3 DNA: TGTGCCAGCAGTTTAACATTGAACACTGAAGCTTTCTTT
D gene: TRBD1; clone size: NA; V gene: TRBV10-3; J gene: TRBJ1-1; CDR3 protein: CAIREIQGATEAFF; CDR3 DNA: TGTGCCATCAGAGAGATACAGGGGGCGACTGAAGCTTTCTTT
D gene: NA; clone size: NA; V gene: TRBV10-2; J gene: TRBJ1-3; CDR3 protein: CASRFRNTIYF; CDR3 DNA: TGCGCCAGCAGATTCAGAAACACCATATATTTT
D gene: NA; clone size: NA; V gene: TRBV10-3; J gene: TRBJ1-1; CDR3 protein: CAIKTGMNTEAFF; CDR3 DNA: TGTGCCATCAAAACAGGGATGAACACTGAAGCTTTCTTT
D gene: TRBD1; clone size: NA; V gene: TRBV27; J gene: TRBJ2-5; CDR3 protein: CASSPLGQGGETQYF; CDR3 DNA: TGTGCCAGCAGCCCTCTCGGACAGGGCGGGGAGACCCAGTACTTC